This TCR beta chain appears in the sequencing data of a study of response to subunit inactivated influenza vaccine. Study-level findings and limits: It was suggested by the authors that few new T cells are recruited by each seasonal influenza vaccination.

Points on this clonotype: Antigen specificity is unknown.

The CDR3 runs 13 residues. CDR1 and CDR2 (germline): SGHVS, FNYEAQ. Trimming stripped 4 bases from V and 5 bases from J, with 11 bases between. TCRdb itself ran the RT-PCR reads through MiXCR, one entry per CDR3 protein. Found here are a few hundred thousand distinct CDR3 sequences, around 15% of them singletons; the top ten hold approximately 10%. The starting material was PBMCs from blood, obtained 11 to 12 days after vaccination. This sequence originates from a man in his fifties or sixties who received an inactivated influenza vaccine. V and J are TRBV7-6 and TRBJ1-1, with D perhaps matching TRBD1 (5 bases). The CDR3 DNA follows: TGTGCCAGCAGCTCAGGAAAGGGGACTGAAGCTTTCTTT. Encoded protein: CASSSGKGTEAFF.